What follows are 24 T cell receptor beta chains derived from one specimen sequenced in a study of early T cells in non-severe SARS-CoV-2 infection. TCRdb independently ran MiXCR on the 5' RACE reads; one entry per CDR3 protein. This table has some 55,000 distinct CDR3 sequences, less than 15% appearing once. Sample: whole blood, taken at baseline. These receptors originate from an adult who was a healthcare worker with PCR-confirmed SARS-CoV-2 infection or an uninfected control (not recorded which).

This clonotype occurred a few times. The CDR3 is CASSLVNLGETQYF. In DNA form, the CDR3 reads TGTGCCAGCAGCTTAGTCAACCTTGGGGAGACCCAGTACTTC. This sequence joins TRBV7-2 and TRBJ2-5; D gene uncertain. V was clipped by 1 base and J by 5 bases, with 11 bases between them. In germline, CDR1 is SGHTA, CDR2 FQGNSA. The CDR3 contains 14 residues.

This clonotype was seen only a few times. The chain employs TRBV20-1 and TRBJ1-4, with no clear D. CDR1 is DFQATT, CDR2 SNEGSKA, per germline (reference sequence). Trimming removed 5 bases from V and 2 bases from J, with 12 bases in between. CDR3 length: 14 residues. This CDR3 is CSAQSLGTNEKLFF. In DNA form, the CDR3 reads TGCAGTGCTCAATCCCTCGGCACTAATGAAAAACTGTTTTTT.

The genes are TRBV24-1 and TRBJ2-2, with D hard to call. The CDR3 runs 12 residues. Germline lookup yields CDR1 KGHDR and CDR2 SFDVKD. Trimming cost V 7 bases and J 1 base, with 3 bases left between them. The CDR3 is CATSENTGELFF. For the CDR3, the DNA is TGTGCCACCAGCGAGAACACCGGGGAGCTGTTTTTT.

In its sample, this clonotype was seen many times. The J gene is TRBJ2-7, the V gene TRBV12-3 or TRBV12-4; D call uncertain. This CDR3 comprises 15 residues. V was shortened by 6 bases and J by 2 bases, with 17 bases between the two germline ends. The CDR3 is CASSPTPSSTYEQYF. The CDR3 DNA sequence: TGTGCCAGCAGCCCTACCCCCTCCAGCACCTACGAGCAGTACTTC.

In this sample, this clonotype turned up a few times. The chain joins TRBV20-1 to TRBJ2-7; TRBD2 is a possible D gene (6 bases). The V end lost 3 bases, the J end lost 2 bases, and 14 bases lay between the germline ends. In germline, CDR1 is DFQATT, CDR2 SNEGSKA (reference sequence). This CDR3 has 14 residues. CDR3 bases: TGCAGTGCTAGCGGGAGAGGTTACGCCTACGAGCAGTACTTC. Translating it yields CSASGRGYAYEQYF.

As concerns this clonotype: A much larger clonotype is one base distant, so this may be a read error. The CDR3 DNA is TGTGCCAGCAGTTGGTCGGCAGGGCCGTACGAGCTGTACTTC. This encodes CASSWSAGPYELYF. The chain employs TRBV27 and TRBJ2-7; D perhaps matches TRBD1 (5 bases). Germline CDR1 is MNHEY and CDR2 is SMNVEV (reference sequence). The CDR3 is 14 residues long.

There are a few counts of this clonotype. This chain connects TRBV18 to TRBJ2-1; 11 bases are a match to TRBD1. In germline, CDR1 is KGHSH, CDR2 LQKENI. The CDR3 totals 16 residues. The V segment lost 5 bases and the J segment 2 bases; nucleotides outside the gene matches: 5. CDR3 coding DNA: TGTGCCAGCTCAGGACAGGGGGCGAGGACCTACAATGAGCAGTTCTTC. Protein sequence: CASSGQGARTYNEQFF.

This clonotype has a handful of counts. The genes are TRBV12-3 or TRBV12-4 and TRBJ2-3, with D unclear. CDR3 size: 14 residues. V was shortened by 6 bases and J by 2 bases, with 12 bases between the two germline ends. Here the CDR3 DNA reads TGTGCCAGCAGACCGTCTGGCGCCACAGATACGCAGTATTTT. This codes for CASRPSGATDTQYF.

At least ten counts were recorded for this clonotype. The J gene is TRBJ2-2, the V gene TRBV29-1; 9 bases line up with TRBD2. Germline V CDR1 and CDR2: SQVTM, ANQGSEA. Trimming cost V 2 bases and J 4 bases; bases outside gene matches: 11. The CDR3 loop spans 17 amino acids. CDR3 protein: CSVEPRGSSGSTGELFF. Here the CDR3 DNA reads TGCAGCGTTGAACCCCGGGGTAGTAGCGGGAGCACCGGGGAGCTGTTTTTT.

This clonotype has more than one count but fewer than ten. The V call is TRBV20-1, the J call TRBJ2-1, with 8 bases fitting TRBD1. The CDR3 is made up of 14 amino acids. V shed 6 bases and J 8 bases; nucleotides not matched to a gene: 12. Germline CDR1 is DFQATT and CDR2 is SNEGSKA (reference sequence). CDR3 coding DNA: TGCAGTGCCAGAAAGCCGGGACAGGATTATGAGCAGTTCTTC. It encodes CSARKPGQDYEQFF.

The gene calls are TRBV7-9 and TRBJ2-7, with D tentatively TRBD1 or TRBD2 (5 bases each). Trimming shortened V by 3 bases and J by 6 bases, and 12 bases separated the two germline ends. Germline V gene lookup returns CDR1 SEHNR and CDR2 FQNEAQ (reference sequence). The CDR3 loop spans 13 amino acids. CDR3 nucleotide sequence: TGTGCCAGCAGCTTCGGGACGGGGTCCGAGCAGTACTTC. Translated, it gives CASSFGTGSEQYF. Complete variable domain (other parts from reference TRBV7-9 and TRBJ2-7): DTGVSQNPRHKITKRGQNVTFRCDPISEHNRLYWYRQTLGQGPEFLTYFQNEAQLEKSRLLSDRFSAERPKGSFSTLEIQRTEQGDSAMYLCASSFGTGSEQYFGPGTRLTVT.

The V call is TRBV7-6, the J call TRBJ2-3, with D possibly matching TRBD1 (5 bases). Germline V gene data show CDR1 as SGHVS and CDR2 as FNYEAQ. The length of the CDR3 is 14 residues. V dropped 3 bases and J dropped 2 bases, with 9 bases sitting between them. The CDR3 sequence: CASSFLGDTDTQYF. In DNA, the CDR3 is TGTGCCAGCAGCTTCCTAGGGGACACAGATACGCAGTATTTT.

Only a few counts were recorded for this clonotype. The chain joins TRBV7-2 to TRBJ2-1; maybe TRBD2 (6 bases). The CDR3 sequence is 15 residues long. Deletions cut 5 bases from V and 1 base from J, with 12 bases between. The germline CDR1 and CDR2 sequences are SGHTA and FQGNSA. The CDR3 nucleotides are TGTGCCAGCAGCGACGGGACTCCTTCCTACAATGAGCAGTTCTTC. Residues: CASSDGTPSYNEQFF.

This clonotype has a handful of counts. Germline is not matched at one junction end, which may reflect a read error. The rearrangement links TRBV20-1 to TRBJ2-7; the match to TRBD2 covers 7 bases. The V gene's germline CDR1 is DFQATT and CDR2 SNEGSKA (reference sequence). This CDR3 has 15 residues. In nucleotides, the CDR3 is TGCAGTGCTAGTGTCCAGCGGGATATCTCCCACGAGCAGTACTTC. This codes for CSASVQRDISHEQYF.

The chain combines TRBV4-3 with TRBJ2-1; 12 positions match TRBD2. The junction had 16 bases not matched to a gene; V was cut back by 0 bases and J by 7 bases. Per germline, CDR1 LGHNA and CDR2 YSLEER. The CDR3 is made up of 20 amino acids. The CDR3 coding sequence is TGCGCCAGCAGCCAAGATTCCAGAGGTACCCTAGCGGGAGGGCCAAATGAGCAGTTCTTC. This sequence encodes CASSQDSRGTLAGGPNEQFF.

This clonotype was found a few times. This chain uses TRBV4-2 with TRBJ2-3; D unresolved. The ends were cut back, 0 bases at V and 6 bases at J, with 19 bases in the middle. Germline V lookup: CDR1 LGHNA, CDR2 YNFKEQ. The CDR3 consists of 17 residues. CDR3 nucleotides: TGTGCCAGCAGCCAAGATATGAGAGCGCCCTCGGGCGATACGCAGTATTTT. Its protein product is CASSQDMRAPSGDTQYF.

This clonotype was recorded many times. The V call is TRBV7-9, the J call TRBJ1-4, with a possible D match to TRBD1 (5 bases). This CDR3 region has 17 residues. Germline-derived CDR1 and CDR2 are SEHNR and FQNEAQ (reference sequence). Trimming removed 6 bases at V and 7 bases at J, with 24 bases between. CDR3 in amino acids: CASSYTGVEAGGEKLFF. In DNA, the CDR3 is TGTGCCAGCAGTTACACAGGCGTCGAAGCGGGGGGTGAAAAACTGTTTTTT.

This clonotype was found a few times. The chain uses TRBV7-6 and TRBJ2-2, with 11 nucleotides matching TRBD1. The CDR3 has 16 residues. The trim removed 2 bases at V and 6 bases at J, leaving 5 bases unmatched. Germline V gene lookup returns CDR1 SGHVS and CDR2 FNYEAQ. The CDR3 region is CASSLLDRGLSGELFF. Here the CDR3 DNA reads TGTGCCAGCAGCTTACTGGACAGGGGGCTTTCCGGGGAGCTGTTTTTT.

This clonotype is categorized as medium-sized. The chain couples TRBV24-1 to TRBJ2-5, with 11 bases identical to TRBD1. J lost 1 base, V lost 4 bases, and 4 bases had no gene match. The CDR3 totals 16 residues. The germline gives CDR1 KGHDR, CDR2 SFDVKD. The CDR3 nucleotides are TGTGCCACCAGTGAACCCGGGACAGGGGGCCAAGAGACCCAGTACTTC. Translating it yields CATSEPGTGGQETQYF.

The DNA of the CDR3 is TGTGCCACCAGCAGCCCCTATCCTGAGCGGGAGGGTACAGATACGCAGTATTTT. It specifies CATSSPYPEREGTDTQYF. The chain combines TRBV15 with TRBJ2-3, with 10 nucleotides matching TRBD2. V dropped 3 bases and J dropped 3; count of bases not matched to a gene: 12. In germline, CDR1 is LNHNV, CDR2 YYDKDF (reference sequence). The CDR3 covers 18 residues.

This clonotype has only a few counts. This rearrangement joins TRBV12-3 or TRBV12-4 to TRBJ1-5; 7 bases align to TRBD1. The CDR3 totals 14 residues. V was clipped by 7 bases and J by 6 bases; unmatched bases: 9. The DNA for the CDR3 is TGTGCCAGCAAGGCCAGGGGGTTGGGTCAGCCCCAGCATTTT. Translation: CASKARGLGQPQHF.

V and J are TRBV20-1 and TRBJ1-5; TRBD1 might be the D (6 bases). Trimming stripped 3 bases from V and 1 base from J, with 10 bases between. This CDR3 has 14 residues. Germline lookup yields CDR1 DFQATT and CDR2 SNEGSKA (reference sequence). CDR3 loop: CSASAGASNQPQHF. In DNA, the CDR3 is TGCAGTGCTAGTGCGGGGGCCAGCAATCAGCCCCAGCATTTT.

In this sample, this clonotype turned up a few times. This chain connects TRBV7-2 to TRBJ2-3; 8 positions match TRBD2. The CDR3 has 15 residues. The ends lost 5 bases at V and 7 bases at J; junction bases unmatched: 11. Germline V gives CDR1 SGHTA, CDR2 FQGNSA. The CDR3 protein is CASSRAGGPEHTQYF. The DNA of the CDR3 is TGTGCCAGCAGCCGGGCGGGGGGCCCCGAGCATACGCAGTATTTT.

This clonotype was detected only a few times. In DNA, the CDR3 is TGTGCCAGCAGTTTAAGGCAGGGGGACACCGGGGAGCTGTTTTTT. This sequence encodes CASSLRQGDTGELFF. The chain recombines TRBV12-3 or TRBV12-4 with TRBJ2-2; 7 nucleotides line up with TRBD1. This CDR3 is 15 amino acids long. The junction had 3 bases not matched to a gene; V was cut back by 2 bases and J by 3 bases.